This T cell receptor beta chain was found in a study of cytomegalovirus exposure and HLA in healthy donors. Study outcomes and limitations: Reportedly, diagnosis of cytomegalovirus status by the classifier showed high specificity and sensitivity.

A remark on this clone: Its antigen is not known.

This table comes from immunoSEQ multiplex PCR, and its TCRdb copy is limited to in-frame clones, with some not included. In the table there are under 250,000 clones, 87% of which are singletons. Sequencing was performed on PBMCs. This receptor was taken from a man aged 18-30 years in good health and CMV-seropositive.

CDR3 loop: CATSSEYFLQGSGNTIYF. CDR3 nucleotide sequence: TGTGCCACCAGCAGCGAATATTTCCTACAGGGATCTGGAAACACCATATATTTT. J is TRBJ1-3 and V is TRBV15, with D possibly matching TRBD1 (6 bases). Germline V gene sequence: CDR1 LNHNV, CDR2 YYDKDF (reference sequence). The V end was cut by 3 bases, the J end by 1 base, with 19 bases between. This CDR3 region has 18 residues.